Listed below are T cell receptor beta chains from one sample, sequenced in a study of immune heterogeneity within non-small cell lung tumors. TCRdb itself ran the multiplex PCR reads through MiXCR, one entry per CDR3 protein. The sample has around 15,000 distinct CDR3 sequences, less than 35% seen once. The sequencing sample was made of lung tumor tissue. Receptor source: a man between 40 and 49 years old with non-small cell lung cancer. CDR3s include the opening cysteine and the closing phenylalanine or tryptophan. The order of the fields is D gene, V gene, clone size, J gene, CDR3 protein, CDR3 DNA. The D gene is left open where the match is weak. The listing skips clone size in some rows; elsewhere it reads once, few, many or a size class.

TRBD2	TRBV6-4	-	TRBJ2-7	CARDRGRTSGSYEHYF	TGTGCCAGGGACAGGGGCCGGACTAGCGGGAGTTACGAGCATTACTTC
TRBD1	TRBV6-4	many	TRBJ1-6	CASSAGTGPSSPLHF	TGTGCCAGCAGTGCCGGGACAGGGCCGAGTTCACCCCTCCACTTT
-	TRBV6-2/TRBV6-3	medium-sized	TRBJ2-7	CASSLRQTPAYEQYF	TGTGCCAGCAGCTTAAGACAGACCCCAGCCTACGAGCAGTACTTC
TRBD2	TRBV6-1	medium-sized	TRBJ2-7	CASSGGVARGGYEQYF	TGTGCCAGCAGCGGGGGGGTGGCGAGAGGCGGCTACGAGCAGTACTTC
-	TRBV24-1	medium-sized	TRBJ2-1	CATSDQGSHEQFF	TGTGCCACCAGTGATCAGGGGAGCCATGAGCAGTTCTTC
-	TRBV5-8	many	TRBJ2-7	CASSLQGTEQYF	TGTGCCAGCAGCTTACAGGGTACCGAGCAGTACTTC
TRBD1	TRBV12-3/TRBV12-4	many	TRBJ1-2	CASSRHRGRGYGYTF	TGTGCCAGCAGTCGCCACAGGGGGCGCGGCTATGGCTACACCTTC
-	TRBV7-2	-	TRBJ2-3	CASSLARLWEDTQYF	TGTGCCAGCAGCTTAGCGCGTCTATGGGAGGATACGCAGTATTTT
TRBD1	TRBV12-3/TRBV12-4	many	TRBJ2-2	CASSPPHWTGFFKDTGELFF	TGTGCCAGCAGTCCCCCCCACTGGACAGGGTTTTTTAAGGACACCGGGGAGCTGTTTTTT
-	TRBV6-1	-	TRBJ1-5	CASSRAPTGTSNQPQHF	TGTGCCAGCAGCCGCGCCCCAACAGGGACAAGTAATCAGCCCCAGCATTTT
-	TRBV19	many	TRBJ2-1	CASSISTYNEQFF	TGTGCCAGTAGTATTTCGACTTACAATGAGCAGTTCTTC
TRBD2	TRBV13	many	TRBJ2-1	CASSSRAGGDEQFF	TGTGCCAGCAGCTCAAGAGCGGGAGGAGATGAGCAGTTCTTC
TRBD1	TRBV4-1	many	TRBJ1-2	CASSRKQGDGYTF	TGCGCCAGCAGCCGCAAACAGGGGGACGGCTACACCTTC
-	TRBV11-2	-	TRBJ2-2	CASSLNRLNTGELFF	TGTGCCAGCAGCTTAAACAGGTTGAACACCGGGGAGCTGTTTTTT
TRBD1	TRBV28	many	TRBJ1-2	CASNLAGQSLNYGYTF	TGTGCCAGCAACCTGGCGGGACAGTCCCTTAACTATGGCTACACCTTC
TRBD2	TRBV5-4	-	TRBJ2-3	CASSPRLAASTDTQYF	TGTGCCAGCAGCCCCCGACTAGCGGCTAGCACAGATACGCAGTATTTT
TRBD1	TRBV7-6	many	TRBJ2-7	CASSLAAGQGIYEQYF	TGTGCCAGCAGCTTAGCCGCGGGACAGGGTATCTACGAGCAGTACTTC
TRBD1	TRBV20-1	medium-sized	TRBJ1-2	CSARVTGGSGYTF	TGCAGTGCTAGAGTTACAGGGGGAAGTGGCTACACCTTC
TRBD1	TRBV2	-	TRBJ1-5	CASSPPRTGASPQHF	TGTGCCAGCAGTCCTCCTCGGACAGGGGCGAGTCCCCAGCATTTT
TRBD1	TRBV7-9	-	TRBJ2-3	CDRSFPGQGASDTQYF	TGTGACAGAAGCTTTCCAGGACAGGGGGCTTCGGATACGCAGTATTTT
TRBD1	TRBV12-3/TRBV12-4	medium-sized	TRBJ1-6	CASTMTGYNSPLHF	TGTGCCAGCACCATGACAGGGTATAATTCACCCCTCCACTTT
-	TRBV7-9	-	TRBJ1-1	CASSLKQKAFF	TGTGCCAGCAGCTTAAAACAGAAAGCTTTCTTT